These 23 T cell receptor beta chains were sequenced from one sample in a study of T cell repertoires in cytomegalovirus infection. The antigens for these receptors are not known. In TCRdb, the reads were re-called with MiXCR into one record per CDR3 protein. The data contain approximately 390,000 distinct CDR3 sequences, about 34% of them singletons. This specimen was cultured PBMCs, taken from culture after CMV antigen stimulation. These receptors originate from a human donor in good health (CMV status not recorded). Some clones in this sample may be carry-over from other donors' samples.

This clonotype occurred a few times. The V and J genes are TRBV14 and TRBJ1-3; no firm D call. Trimming pared 4 bases from V and 7 bases from J, leaving 17 bases between. The CDR3 has 15 amino acids. Germline assignment: CDR1 SGHDN and CDR2 FVKESK. CDR3 sequence reads: CASSPLGGSRNTIYF. DNA for the CDR3: TGTGCCAGCAGCCCGCTGGGAGGATCACGGAACACCATATATTTT.

The chain combines TRBV6-5 with TRBJ2-1; no definite D call. CDR3 length: 12 residues. The germline V and J ends were trimmed by 6 bases and 9 bases, with 12 bases remaining between them. Germline V gene data show CDR1 as MNHEY and CDR2 as SVGAGI. DNA of the CDR3: TGTGCCAGCAGCAATAAACTCGGTGAGCAGTTCTTC. Its protein is CASSNKLGEQFF.

This chain joins TRBV28 and TRBJ1-2; maybe TRBD1 (6 bases). Trimming took 3 bases from V and 10 from J, leaving 9 bases between them. The CDR3 has 11 residues. Germline V gene lookup returns CDR1 MDHEN and CDR2 SYDVKM. CDR3 DNA sequence: TGTGCCAGCAGTTTTGGGGGCGACTACACCTTC. Translating it yields CASSFGGDYTF.

The chain links TRBV3-1 to TRBJ1-4; D might be TRBD1 (6 bases). Per the germline V gene, CDR1 is LGHDT and CDR2 is YNNKEL (reference sequence). The CDR3 is 16 residues long. Between the trimmed V and J ends, which lost 0 bases and 8 bases, there was a span of 16 bases. The DNA for the CDR3 is TGTGCCAGCAGCCAAGATATCACAGGGATTCGGGAAAAACTGTTTTTT. It codes for CASSQDITGIREKLFF.

This clonotype turned up a few times. The chain carries TRBV7-2 and TRBJ2-7; no reliable D call. Between the trimmed V and J ends, which lost 1 base and 7 bases, there was a span of 17 bases. Per the germline V gene, CDR1 is SGHTA and CDR2 is FQGNSA. This CDR3 is built from 15 residues. In nucleotides, the CDR3 is TGTGCCAGCAGCTTAGATCAGGCTCCTCTAGGGGAGCAGTACTTC. As protein: CASSLDQAPLGEQYF.

This rearrangement joins TRBV12-3 or TRBV12-4 to TRBJ2-6; D perhaps matches TRBD1 (5 bases). Deletions cut 6 bases from V and 1 base from J, with 7 bases between. The CDR3 covers 14 residues. Here the CDR3 reads CASRAGSGANVLTF. In nucleotides, the CDR3 is TGTGCCAGCAGAGCAGGGTCTGGGGCCAACGTCCTGACTTTC.

The table lists this clonotype with many counts. This chain joins TRBV11-2 and TRBJ1-2; D gene ambiguous. Trimming cost V 2 bases and J 4 bases, with 8 bases left between them. Germline V gene lookup returns CDR1 SGHAT and CDR2 FQNNGV. The CDR3 length is 13 residues. The CDR3 bases are TGTGCCAGCAGCTTAAACCCGAGCTATGGCTACACCTTC. Translating gives CASSLNPSYGYTF. Using reference TRBV11-2 and TRBJ1-2 for the parts outside the CDR3, the full variable domain is EAGVAQSPRYKIIEKRQSVAFWCNPISGHATLYWYQQILGQGPKLLIQFQNNGVVDDSQLPKDRFSAERLKGVDSTLKIQPAKLEDSAVYLCASSLNPSYGYTFGSGTRLTVV.

The gene calls are TRBV20-1 and TRBJ2-4, with D perhaps assigned TRBD1 or TRBD2 (5 bases each). This CDR3 is 14 amino acids long. The V gene lost 6 bases and the J gene lost 6 bases, with 18 bases spanning the gap. The V gene's germline CDR1 is DFQATT and CDR2 SNEGSKA (reference sequence). As DNA, the CDR3 is TGCAGTGCCAAGAGGGGACCCTCCTCAAACATTCAGTACTTC. Its translation: CSAKRGPSSNIQYF.

The chain couples TRBV6-2 or TRBV6-3 to TRBJ2-1; 12 nucleotides agree with TRBD2. The germline gives CDR1 MNHEY, CDR2 SVGEGT. This CDR3 is 16 amino acids long. J was trimmed by 12 bases and V by 0 bases; bases with no gene match: 9. CDR3 sequence (DNA): TGTGCCAGCAGTTACTCGGGACTAGCGGGCCCGGGTGGGCAGTTCTTC. It encodes CASSYSGLAGPGGQFF.

This clonotype turned up a few times. V is TRBV19 and J is TRBJ2-7; D unresolved. The CDR3 extends over 15 amino acids. Deletions cut 5 bases from V and 0 bases from J, with 14 bases between. Germline loops: CDR1 LNHDA, CDR2 SQIVND (reference sequence). The CDR3 DNA reads as TGTGCCAGTAGTCCTCGGACCTTCTCCTCCTACGAGCAGTACTTC. It is translated as CASSPRTFSSYEQYF.

This clonotype was observed a handful of times. V usage is TRBV7-2 and J usage is TRBJ2-4; D possibly corresponds to TRBD2 (6 bases). Looked up from germline, CDR1 is SGHTA and CDR2 is FQGNSA. This CDR3 region has 16 residues. Trimming left V 0 bases short and J 8 bases short, with 17 bases between. Here the CDR3 DNA reads TGTGCCAGCAGCTTAGCGCGGAGAGGGCCGGGAGACATTCAGTACTTC. Its translation: CASSLARRGPGDIQYF.

J is TRBJ2-7 and V is TRBV5-1; TRBD1 matches at 7 bases. Germline V gives CDR1 SGHRS, CDR2 YFSETQ. The CDR3 is 15 residues long. V lost 1 base, J lost 2 bases, and 6 bases stayed unmatched. The CDR3 bases are TGCGCCAGCAGCTTGCGAGGGACAGTCGCCTACGAGCAGTACTTC. Protein product: CASSLRGTVAYEQYF.

This clonotype was recorded once. V usage is TRBV2 and J usage is TRBJ2-7; D is undetermined. V dropped 3 bases and J dropped 2 bases, with 5 bases sitting between them. CDR3 size: 12 residues. Germline V lookup: CDR1 SNHLY, CDR2 FYNNEI. The CDR3 nucleotides read TGTGCCAGCAGTGATGGCCCCTACGAGCAGTACTTC. It is translated as CASSDGPYEQYF.

Ten or more counts support this clonotype. The V and J genes are TRBV7-2 and TRBJ2-2; no clear D. V lost 5 bases and J 11 bases, leaving 12 bases between the germline ends. This CDR3 contains 12 residues. Germline V gene lookup returns CDR1 SGHTA and CDR2 FQGNSA. CDR3 sequence: CASSLTPFELFF. The CDR3 region has the DNA TGTGCCAGCAGCCTCACACCCTTCGAGCTGTTTTTT.

Comments on this clonotype: A read error may produce the germline difference seen at one junction end. The rearrangement uses TRBV12-3 or TRBV12-4 and TRBJ2-1; TRBD2 matches at 9 bases. The CDR3 length is 14 residues. CDR3 region: CASSLAGMGNEQFF. The CDR3, as DNA: TGTGCCAGCAGTCTAGCGGGGATGGGAAATGAGCAGTTCTTC.

This clonotype was observed a handful of times. V usage is TRBV6-1 and J usage is TRBJ2-7; possibly TRBD1 or TRBD2 for D (7 bases each). V was shortened by 6 bases and J by 3 bases, with 15 bases between the two germline ends. Germline CDR1 reads MNHNS; CDR2 reads SASEGT. The CDR3 loop spans 14 amino acids. CDR3: CASRSGDSYYEQYV. CDR3 bases: TGTGCCAGCAGAAGCGGGGACAGCTACTACGAGCAGTACGTC.

This CDR3 reads CATSIGQGQETQYF. The DNA for the CDR3 is TGTGCCACCAGCATCGGACAGGGCCAAGAGACCCAGTACTTC. The V call is TRBV15, the J call TRBJ2-5; 8 bases are a match to TRBD1. J was trimmed by 1 base and V by 4 bases; bases with no gene match: 2. The CDR3 is made up of 14 amino acids. The germline CDR1 and CDR2 sequences are LNHNV and YYDKDF (reference sequence).

This chain uses TRBV23-1 with TRBJ2-7, with a tentative D call TRBD1 (5 bases). TRBV23-1 carries the ORF label, with uncertain function. Trimming left V 2 bases short and J 4 bases short, with 24 bases between. CDR3 size: 18 residues. The chain's CDR3 is CASSQLPNHRTAIYEQYV. The CDR3 coding sequence is TGCGCCAGCAGTCAACTTCCCAATCACAGGACGGCCATATACGAGCAGTACGTC.

This clonotype was counted many times. V and J are TRBV28 and TRBJ2-5, with a weak D call TRBD1 (6 bases). This CDR3 comprises 14 residues. The germline V gene has CDR1 MDHEN and CDR2 SYDVKM. V shed 3 bases and J shed 4 bases, with 12 bases lying between them. The CDR3 is CASSFTGLGETQYF. As DNA, the CDR3 is TGTGCCAGCAGTTTCACAGGGTTGGGAGAGACCCAGTACTTC.

This clonotype came up many times. The chain links TRBV6-1 to TRBJ1-5; 8 nucleotides align to TRBD1. Germline V gene lookup returns CDR1 MNHNS and CDR2 SASEGT. Trimming cost V 6 bases and J 7 bases; bases outside gene matches: 5. This CDR3 contains 13 residues. The CDR3 region has the DNA TGTGCCAGCAGGGACAGGGAGAGCCAGCCCCAGCATTTT. As protein: CASRDRESQPQHF.

The chain joins TRBV18 to TRBJ2-1, with 7 bases aligning to TRBD1. The germline gives CDR1 KGHSH, CDR2 LQKENI. The CDR3 has 13 amino acids. Trimming removed 1 base from V and 14 bases from J; junction bases left unmatched: 8. The CDR3 region has the DNA TGTGCCAGCTCACCACACCGGGACAGCCTAAAGTTCTTC. Protein: CASSPHRDSLKFF.

The rearrangement uses TRBV6-2 or TRBV6-3 and TRBJ2-1; TRBD2 aligns across 7 bases. The trim removed 2 bases at V and 4 bases at J, leaving 5 bases unmatched. This CDR3 region has 15 residues. Germline-derived CDR1 and CDR2 are MNHEY and SVGEGT. The CDR3 region is CASSYASGKYNEQFF. CDR3 DNA sequence: TGTGCCAGCAGTTACGCTAGCGGAAAGTACAATGAGCAGTTCTTC.

The rearrangement uses TRBV5-1 and TRBJ2-3, with 8 bases that match TRBD2. The CDR3 has 14 amino acids. The ends lost 2 bases at V and 3 bases at J; junction bases unmatched: 2. The germline V gene encodes CDR1 SGHRS and CDR2 YFSETQ. The CDR3 coding sequence is TGCGCCAGCAGCTTCGAGCGGGAGACAGATACGCAGTATTTT. Its translation is CASSFERETDTQYF.